The entry below gives a single T cell receptor beta chain sequence along with its context. Participants spanned ages 18 to 89 years and resided in over 20 US areas. These data belong to a study of blood T cell repertoires in COVID-19. Overall study: Sources were T cells, B-cell-depleted T cells, or PBMCs; the material itself was cDNA or gDNA.

In germline, CDR1 is SGHRS, CDR2 YFSETQ. The V and J ends lost 4 bases and 5 bases, in that order; junction bases with no gene match: 11. This CDR3 spans 16 amino acids. Using immunoSEQ multiplex PCR, the repertoire was profiled, and TCRdb retains in-frame clones only, with some absent. The sample holds 150,000 to 200,000 clones, 80% seen once. Sequencing input: PBMCs or T cells enriched from blood (not recorded which). The sequence came from a woman aged 55-70 years who had recovered from COVID-19. J is TRBJ2-3 and V is TRBV5-1; 9 bases map to TRBD2. CDR3 amino acids: CASSPTGGGAGDTQYF. CDR3 bases: TGCGCCAGCAGCCCCACCGGCGGGGGGGCCGGAGATACGCAGTATTTT.